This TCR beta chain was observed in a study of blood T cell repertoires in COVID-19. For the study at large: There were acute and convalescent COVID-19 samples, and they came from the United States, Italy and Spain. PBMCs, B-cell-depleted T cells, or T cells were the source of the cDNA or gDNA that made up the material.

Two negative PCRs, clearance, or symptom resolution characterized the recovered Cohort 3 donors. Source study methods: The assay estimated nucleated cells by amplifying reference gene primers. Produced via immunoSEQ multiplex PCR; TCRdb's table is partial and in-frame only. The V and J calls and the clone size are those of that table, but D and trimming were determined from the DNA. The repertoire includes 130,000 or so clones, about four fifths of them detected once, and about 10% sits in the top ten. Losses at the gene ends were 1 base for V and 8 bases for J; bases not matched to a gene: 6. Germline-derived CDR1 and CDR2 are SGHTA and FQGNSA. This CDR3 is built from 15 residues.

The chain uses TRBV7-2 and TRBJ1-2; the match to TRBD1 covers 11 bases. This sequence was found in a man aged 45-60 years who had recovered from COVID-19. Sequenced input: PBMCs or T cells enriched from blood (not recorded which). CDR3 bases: TGTGCCAGCAGCTTAGTTGGACAGGGGGCGACGGGCTACACCTTC. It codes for CASSLVGQGATGYTF.